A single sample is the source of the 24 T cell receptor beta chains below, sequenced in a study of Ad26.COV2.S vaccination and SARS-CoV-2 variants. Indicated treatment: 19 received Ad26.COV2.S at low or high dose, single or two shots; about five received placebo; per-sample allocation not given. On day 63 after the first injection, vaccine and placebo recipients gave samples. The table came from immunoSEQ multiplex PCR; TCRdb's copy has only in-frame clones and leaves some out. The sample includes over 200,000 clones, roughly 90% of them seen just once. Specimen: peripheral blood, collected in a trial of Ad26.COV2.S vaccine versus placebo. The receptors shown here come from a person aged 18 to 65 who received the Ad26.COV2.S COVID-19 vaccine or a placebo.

The CDR3 loop is CASSLRQGAEGRSNQPQHF. DNA of the CDR3: TGTGCCAGCAGTTTAAGGCAGGGCGCGGAGGGTCGTAGCAATCAGCCCCAGCATTTT. The V call is TRBV28, the J call TRBJ1-5, with TRBD1 as a possible D gene (5 bases). This CDR3 has 19 amino acids. The germline V and J ends were trimmed by 2 bases and 0 bases, with 20 bases remaining between them. CDR1 is MDHEN and CDR2 is SYDVKM in the germline V gene.

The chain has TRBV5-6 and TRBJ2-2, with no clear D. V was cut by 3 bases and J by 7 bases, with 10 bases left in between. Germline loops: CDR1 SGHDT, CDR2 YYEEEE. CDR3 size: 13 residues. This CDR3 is CASSSDWVGELFF. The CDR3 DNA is TGTGCCAGCAGCTCCGATTGGGTCGGGGAGCTGTTTTTT.

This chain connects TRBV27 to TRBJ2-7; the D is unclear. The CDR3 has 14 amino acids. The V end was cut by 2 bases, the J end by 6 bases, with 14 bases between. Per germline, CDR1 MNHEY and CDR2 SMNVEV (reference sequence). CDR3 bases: TGTGCCAGCAGTTTACTCTCTACTACCGCCGAGCAGTACTTC. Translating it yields CASSLLSTTAEQYF.

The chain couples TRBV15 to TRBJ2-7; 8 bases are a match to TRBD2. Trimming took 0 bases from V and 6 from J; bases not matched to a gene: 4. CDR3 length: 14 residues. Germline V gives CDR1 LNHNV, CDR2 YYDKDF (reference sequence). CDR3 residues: CATSREGLVSEQYF. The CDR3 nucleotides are TGTGCCACCAGCAGAGAGGGACTAGTATCCGAGCAGTACTTC.

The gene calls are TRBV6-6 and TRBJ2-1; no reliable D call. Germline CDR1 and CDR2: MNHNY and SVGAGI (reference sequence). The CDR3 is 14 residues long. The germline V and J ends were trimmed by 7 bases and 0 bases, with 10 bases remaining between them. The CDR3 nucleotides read TGTGCCAGCACCGACTCTAGCTCCTACAATGAGCAGTTCTTC. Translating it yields CASTDSSSYNEQFF.

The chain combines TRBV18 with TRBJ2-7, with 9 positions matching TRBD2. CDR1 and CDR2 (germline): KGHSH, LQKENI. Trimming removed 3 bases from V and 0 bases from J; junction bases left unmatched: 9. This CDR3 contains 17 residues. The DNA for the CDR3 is TGTGCCAGCTCACCTTTAAATAGCGGGAGACGCTCCTACGAGCAGTACTTC. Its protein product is CASSPLNSGRRSYEQYF.

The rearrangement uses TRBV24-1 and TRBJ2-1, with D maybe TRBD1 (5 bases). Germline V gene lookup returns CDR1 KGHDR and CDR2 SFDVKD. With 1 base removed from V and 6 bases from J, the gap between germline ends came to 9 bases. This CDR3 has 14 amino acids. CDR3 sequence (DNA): TGTGCCACCAGTGATTTTGACAGTCCCAATGAGCAGTTCTTC. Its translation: CATSDFDSPNEQFF.

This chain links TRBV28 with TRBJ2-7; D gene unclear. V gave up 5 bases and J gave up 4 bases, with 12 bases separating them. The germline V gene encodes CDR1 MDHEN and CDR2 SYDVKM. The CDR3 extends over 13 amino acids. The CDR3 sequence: CASSATVRYEQYF. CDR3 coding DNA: TGTGCCAGCAGTGCCACGGTCCGGTACGAGCAGTACTTC.

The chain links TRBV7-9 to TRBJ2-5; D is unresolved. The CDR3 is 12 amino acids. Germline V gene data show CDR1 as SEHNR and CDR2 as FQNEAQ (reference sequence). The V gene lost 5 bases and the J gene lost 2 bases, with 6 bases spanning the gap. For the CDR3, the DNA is TGTGCCAGCAGCCACCGGCAAGAGACCCAGTACTTC. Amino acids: CASSHRQETQYF.

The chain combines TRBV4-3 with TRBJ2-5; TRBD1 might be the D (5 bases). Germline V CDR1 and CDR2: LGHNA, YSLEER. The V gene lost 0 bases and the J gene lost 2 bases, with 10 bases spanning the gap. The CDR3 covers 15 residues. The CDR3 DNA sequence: TGCGCCAGCAGCCAAGATCAAGGGGCACAAGAGACCCAGTACTTC. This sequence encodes CASSQDQGAQETQYF.

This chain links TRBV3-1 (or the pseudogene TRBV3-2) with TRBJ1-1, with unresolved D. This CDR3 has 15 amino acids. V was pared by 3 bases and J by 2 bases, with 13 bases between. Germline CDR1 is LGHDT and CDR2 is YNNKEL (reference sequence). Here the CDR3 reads CASSHRRIANTEAFF. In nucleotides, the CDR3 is TGTGCCAGCAGCCACAGACGGATAGCAAACACTGAAGCTTTCTTT.

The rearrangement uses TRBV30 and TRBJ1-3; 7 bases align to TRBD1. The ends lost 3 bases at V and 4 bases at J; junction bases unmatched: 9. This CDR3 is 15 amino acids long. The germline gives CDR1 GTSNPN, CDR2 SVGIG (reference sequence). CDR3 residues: CAWRETLRGGNTIYF. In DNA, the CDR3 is TGTGCCTGGAGAGAAACTCTCAGGGGGGGAAACACCATATATTTT.

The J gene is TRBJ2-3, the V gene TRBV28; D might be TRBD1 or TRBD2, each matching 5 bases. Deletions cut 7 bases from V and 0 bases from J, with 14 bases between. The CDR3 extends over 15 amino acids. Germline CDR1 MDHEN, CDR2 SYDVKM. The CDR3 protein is CASTPRDGSTDTQYF. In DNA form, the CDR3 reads TGTGCCAGCACACCCCGGGACGGTAGCACAGATACGCAGTATTTT.

CDR3 protein: CASSLMGQGLNSGANVLTF. CDR3 DNA: TGTGCCAGCAGTTTAATGGGACAGGGGTTAAATTCTGGGGCCAACGTCCTGACTTTC. The genes are TRBV28 and TRBJ2-6; 10 nucleotides match TRBD1. This CDR3 contains 19 residues. The V gene's germline CDR1 is MDHEN and CDR2 SYDVKM. The junction had 8 bases not matched to a gene; V was cut back by 2 bases and J by 1 base.

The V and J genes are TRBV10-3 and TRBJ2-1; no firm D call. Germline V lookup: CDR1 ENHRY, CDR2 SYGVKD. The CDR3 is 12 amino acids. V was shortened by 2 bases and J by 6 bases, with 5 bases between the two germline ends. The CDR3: CAISEVGNEQFF. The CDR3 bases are TGTGCCATCAGTGAGGTGGGCAATGAGCAGTTCTTC.

DNA of the CDR3: TGTGCCAGCAGCTCTCAAAATCAGCCCCAGCATTTT. Translated, it gives CASSSQNQPQHF. The genes are TRBV7-9 and TRBJ1-5; D uncertain. CDR1 is SEHNR, CDR2 FQNEAQ, per germline (reference sequence). V was trimmed by 4 bases and J by 4 bases, leaving 5 bases between them. The CDR3 spans 12 residues. The full variable domain, with the rest looked up from reference TRBV7-9 and TRBJ1-5, is DTGVSQNPRHKITKRGQNVTFRCDPISEHNRLYWYRQTLGQGPEFLTYFQNEAQLEKSRLLSDRFSAERPKGSFSTLEIQRTEQGDSAMYLCASSSQNQPQHFGDGTRLSIL.

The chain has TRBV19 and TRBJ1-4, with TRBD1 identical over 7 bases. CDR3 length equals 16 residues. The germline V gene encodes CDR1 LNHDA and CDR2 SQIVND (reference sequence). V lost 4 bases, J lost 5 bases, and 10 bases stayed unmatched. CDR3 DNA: TGTGCCAGTAGTACCGTAAACAGGGGCCCGAATGAAAAACTGTTTTTT. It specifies CASSTVNRGPNEKLFF.

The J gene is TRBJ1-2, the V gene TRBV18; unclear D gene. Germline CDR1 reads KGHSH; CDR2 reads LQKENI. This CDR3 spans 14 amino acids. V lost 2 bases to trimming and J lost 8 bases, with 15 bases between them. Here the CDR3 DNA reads TGTGCCAGCTCACCATATGGGTCCCGATTAGGCTACACCTTC. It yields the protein CASSPYGSRLGYTF.

The CDR3 sequence: CASSLWGSTYNSPLHF. In DNA form, the CDR3 reads TGTGCCAGCAGTTTGTGGGGGAGCACCTATAATTCACCCCTCCACTTT. The chain employs TRBV28 and TRBJ1-6; D may be TRBD1 (5 bases). CDR1 MDHEN and CDR2 SYDVKM come from the germline V gene. V was cut by 3 bases and J by 2 bases, with 11 bases left in between. CDR3 length equals 16 residues.

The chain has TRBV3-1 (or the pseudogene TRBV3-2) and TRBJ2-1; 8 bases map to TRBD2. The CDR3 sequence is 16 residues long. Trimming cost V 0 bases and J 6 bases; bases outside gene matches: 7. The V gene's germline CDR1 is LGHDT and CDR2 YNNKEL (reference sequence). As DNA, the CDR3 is TGTGCCAGCAGCCAAGAAGTTCTAGCGGGTAGCAATGAGCAGTTCTTC. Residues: CASSQEVLAGSNEQFF.

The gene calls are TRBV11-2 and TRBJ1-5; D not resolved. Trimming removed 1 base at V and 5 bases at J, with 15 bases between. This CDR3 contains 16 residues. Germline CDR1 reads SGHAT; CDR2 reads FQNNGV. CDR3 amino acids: CASSLAGGRRDQPQHF. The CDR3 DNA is TGTGCCAGCAGCTTAGCTGGCGGGAGAAGGGATCAGCCCCAGCATTTT.

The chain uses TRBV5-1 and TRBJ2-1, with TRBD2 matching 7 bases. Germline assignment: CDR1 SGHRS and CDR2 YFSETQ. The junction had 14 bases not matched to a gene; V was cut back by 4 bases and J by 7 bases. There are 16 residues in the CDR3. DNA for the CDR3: TGCGCCAGCAGCCCGGGACTGGGCGGGAGTGGTAATGAGCAGTTCTTC. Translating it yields CASSPGLGGSGNEQFF.

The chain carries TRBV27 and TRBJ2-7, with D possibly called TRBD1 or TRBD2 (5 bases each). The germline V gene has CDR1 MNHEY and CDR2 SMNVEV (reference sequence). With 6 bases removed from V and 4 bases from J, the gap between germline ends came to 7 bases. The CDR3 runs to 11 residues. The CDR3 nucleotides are TGTGCCAGCAGGGGGGTTTACGAGCAGTACTTC. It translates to CASRGVYEQYF.

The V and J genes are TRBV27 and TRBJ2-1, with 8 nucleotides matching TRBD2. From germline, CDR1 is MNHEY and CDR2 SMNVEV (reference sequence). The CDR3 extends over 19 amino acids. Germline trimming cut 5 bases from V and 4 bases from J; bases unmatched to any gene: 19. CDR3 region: CASSPARGGRKVMYNEQFF. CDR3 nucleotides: TGTGCCAGCAGTCCGGCCCGGGGCGGGAGGAAAGTTATGTACAATGAGCAGTTCTTC.